The clone carrying this T cell receptor (beta chain) was seen a handful of times. Its antigen is unidentified. The CDR3 has 19 residues. V was cut by 0 bases and J by 8 bases, with 28 bases left in between. The germline V gene encodes CDR1 LGHNA and CDR2 YSLEER. This sample is part of a study of CD8+CD57+ T cells in acquired aplastic anemia. Overall study context: Healthy donors averaged roughly 11 million reads for CD4+ cells. General study points: Under 35 was the count of CD8+ CDR3 sequences that patients shared with controls. With respect to CD8+ Simpson's diversity, patients and controls did not differ significantly.

TCR beta VDJ and CDR3 were profiled, and genomic DNA was the template. TCRdb reprocessed the reads via MiXCR and lists one record per CDR3 protein. Counted here are some 190,000 distinct CDR3 sequences, approximately 49% occurring once; the ten biggest clones make up about 17%. V is TRBV4-3 and J is TRBJ1-2, with a possible D match to TRBD1 (6 bases). The TCR was taken from a human donor in good health, serving as a control. Sequencing was carried out using sorted CD4+, CD8+, or CD8+CD57+ T cells (not recorded which) from PBMCs. The CDR3 coding sequence is TGCGCCAGCAGCCAAGATCTCCCAGACAGTCGGGGGTCTACAGGGGGCTACACCTTC. Its protein is CASSQDLPDSRGSTGGYTF.